Each of the 8 T cell receptor beta chains below was sequenced from the same sample in a study of shared clonotypes between healthy human individuals. Produced via immunoSEQ multiplex PCR; TCRdb's table is partial and in-frame only. The sample shows about 490,000 clones, roughly 78% of them seen only once. The source material was PBMCs. All receptors derive from a woman aged 40 to 50 in good health. Some clones in this sample may be carry-over from other donors' samples.

This clone was recorded once. The rearrangement uses TRBV29-1 and TRBJ2-3; TRBD2 is a possible D gene (5 bases). Trimming removed 3 bases at V and 0 bases at J, with 10 bases between. This CDR3 has 14 amino acids. The V gene's germline CDR1 is SQVTM and CDR2 ANQGSEA. As DNA, the CDR3 is TGCAGCGTTGAGGAGAGGACTAGCACAGATACGCAGTATTTT. The encoded protein is CSVEERTSTDTQYF.

This clone was picked up a small number of times. The gene calls are TRBV11-2 and TRBJ2-7, with TRBD2 matching 13 bases. With 4 bases clipped from V and 11 bases from J, the junction kept 2 bases outside the gene matches. The germline V gene has CDR1 SGHAT and CDR2 FQNNGV. This CDR3 is built from 12 residues. The CDR3 DNA is TGTGCCAGCAGCTCTGGGACTAGCGGGGAGTACTTC. Its translation is CASSSGTSGEYF.

J is TRBJ2-1 and V is TRBV30; no definite D call. V lost 5 bases to trimming and J lost 2 bases, with 10 bases between them. Germline V gene sequence: CDR1 GTSNPN, CDR2 SVGIG (reference sequence). CDR3 size: 13 residues. CDR3 sequence: CAWALGPYNEQFF. The CDR3 DNA is TGTGCCTGGGCCTTAGGACCCTACAATGAGCAGTTCTTC. The full variable domain, rest sourced from reference TRBV30 and TRBJ2-1, is SQTIHQWPATLVQPVGSPLSLECTVEGTSNPNLYWYRQAAGRGLQLLFYSVGIGQISSEVPQNLSASRPQDRQFILSSKKLLLSDSGFYLCAWALGPYNEQFFGPGTRLTVL.

The CDR3 here is CASSSPDEQYF. CDR3 DNA sequence: TGTGCCAGCAGTTCCCCAGACGAGCAGTACTTC. The rearrangement uses TRBV28 and TRBJ2-7; no firm D call. Germline loops: CDR1 MDHEN, CDR2 SYDVKM. Between the trimmed V and J ends, which lost 4 bases and 5 bases, there was a span of 6 bases. This CDR3 comprises 11 residues. The full variable domain, its missing parts supplied by reference TRBV28 and TRBJ2-7, is DVKVTQSSRYLVKRTGEKVFLECVQDMDHENMFWYRQDPGLGLRLIYFSYDVKMKEKGDIPEGYSVSREKKERFSLILESASTNQTSMYLCASSSPDEQYFGPGTRLTVT.

The chain couples TRBV18 to TRBJ2-5; weak D call: TRBD2 (7 bases). V lost 3 bases, J lost 3 bases, and 11 bases lay in between. The germline V gene has CDR1 KGHSH and CDR2 LQKENI. CDR3 size: 14 residues. CDR3 region: CASSPRGAEETQYF. CDR3 in DNA: TGTGCCAGCTCACCCCGGGGGGCGGAAGAGACCCAGTACTTC.

With respect to this clone: With a much larger clone just one base away, this may be a read error. The same CDR3 is also encoded by other DNA sequences in this sample. The chain recombines TRBV7-2 with TRBJ1-2, with 7 nucleotides matching TRBD1. Germline lookup yields CDR1 SGHTA and CDR2 FQGNSA. The CDR3 spans 15 residues. The CDR3 sequence: CASSPRQGDYYGYTF. The CDR3 DNA reads TGTGCCAGCAGCCCCCGCCAGGGGGATTACTATGGCTACACTTTC.

This rearrangement joins TRBV27 to TRBJ1-6; a possible D gene is TRBD1 (6 bases). Per the germline V gene, CDR1 is MNHEY and CDR2 is SMNVEV (reference sequence). Trimming removed 4 bases from V and 7 bases from J, with 11 bases in between. The CDR3 runs to 14 residues. The CDR3 sequence: CASSSGQYNSPLHF. In DNA, the CDR3 is TGTGCCAGCAGTTCTGGACAGTACAATTCACCCCTCCACTTT.

This chain connects TRBV5-1 to TRBJ2-7; possible D gene TRBD1, 6 bases. V was clipped by 4 bases and J by 4 bases, with 15 bases between them. The CDR3 spans 14 residues. Germline V lookup: CDR1 SGHRS, CDR2 YFSETQ. The CDR3 DNA is TGCGCCAGCAGCCCAGGGGACGAGGGGTACGAGCAGTACTTC. Protein product: CASSPGDEGYEQYF. The variable domain in full, completed from reference TRBV5-1 and TRBJ2-7, reads KAGVTQTPRYLIKTRGQQVTLSCSPISGHRSVSWYQQTPGQGLQFLFEYFSETQRNKGNFPGRFSGRQFSNSRSEMNVSTLELGDSALYLCASSPGDEGYEQYFGPGTRLTVT.